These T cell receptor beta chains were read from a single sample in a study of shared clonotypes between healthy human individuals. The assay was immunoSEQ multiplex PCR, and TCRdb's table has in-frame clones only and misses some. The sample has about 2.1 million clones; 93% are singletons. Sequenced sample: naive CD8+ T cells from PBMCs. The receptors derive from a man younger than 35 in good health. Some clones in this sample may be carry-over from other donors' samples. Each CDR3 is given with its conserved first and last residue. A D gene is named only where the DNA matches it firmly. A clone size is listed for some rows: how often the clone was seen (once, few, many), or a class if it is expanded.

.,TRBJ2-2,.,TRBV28,CASSPWGGELFF,TGTGCCAGCAGTCCCTGGGGGGGGGAGCTGTTTTTT
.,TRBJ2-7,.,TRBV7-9,CASSLAGSVTYEQYF,TGTGCCAGCAGCTTAGCGGGTAGCGTTACCTACGAGCAGTACTTC
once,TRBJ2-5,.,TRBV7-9,CASSLGQAGEETQYF,TGTGCCAGCAGCCTCGGACAGGCGGGGGAAGAGACCCAGTACTTC
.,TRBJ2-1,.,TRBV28,CASSSDLELYNEQFF,TGTGCCAGCAGCTCGGACCTTGAGTTATACAATGAGCAGTTCTTC
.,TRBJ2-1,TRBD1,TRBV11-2,CASTVTGGGYNEQFF,TGTGCCAGCACCGTAACAGGGGGCGGTTACAATGAGCAGTTCTTC
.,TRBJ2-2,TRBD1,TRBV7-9,CANPSGTGGPTGELFF,TGTGCCAACCCCTCTGGGACAGGGGGCCCAACCGGGGAGCTGTTTTTT
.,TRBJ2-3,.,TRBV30,CAGGGLAADLGTDTQYF,TGTGCCGGGGGGGGCCTAGCGGCAGATTTGGGCACAGATACGCAGTATTTT
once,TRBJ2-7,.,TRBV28,CASSWTEYEQYF,TGTGCCAGCAGTTGGACAGAGTACGAGCAGTACTTC
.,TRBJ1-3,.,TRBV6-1,CASSEVGVGRDTGNTIYF,TGTGCCAGCAGTGAAGTTGGGGTTGGCAGGGACACTGGAAACACCATATATTTT
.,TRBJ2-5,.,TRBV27,CASSPRPLGAGETQYF,TGTGCCAGCAGTCCACGCCCCTTGGGAGCCGGCGAGACCCAGTACTTC
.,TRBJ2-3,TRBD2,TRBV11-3,CASSLVGSGRTDTQYF,TGTGCCAGCAGCTTAGTAGGTAGCGGGAGAACAGATACGCAGTATTTT
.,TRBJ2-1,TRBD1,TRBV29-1,CSVADRVNEQFF,TGCAGCGTTGCCGACAGGGTAAATGAGCAGTTCTTC
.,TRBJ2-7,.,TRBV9,CASSVASDFYEQYF,TGTGCCAGCAGCGTGGCTAGCGACTTCTACGAGCAGTACTTC
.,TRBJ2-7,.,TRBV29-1,CSVEEGQPYEQYF,TGCAGCGTTGAAGAGGGTCAGCCCTACGAGCAGTACTTC
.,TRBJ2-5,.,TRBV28,CASSFPDGYQETQYF,TGTGCCAGCAGTTTCCCGGACGGCTACCAAGAGACCCAGTACTTC
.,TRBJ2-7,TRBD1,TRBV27,CASSLTGVGEQYF,TGTGCCAGCAGTTTAACAGGGGTAGGCGAGCAGTACTTC
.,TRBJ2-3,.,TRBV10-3,CAISESWGGGTDTQYF,TGTGCCATCAGTGAGTCTTGGGGTGGTGGCACAGATACGCAGTATTTT
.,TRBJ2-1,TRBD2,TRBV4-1,CASSQDLSGGGNEQFF,TGCGCCAGCAGCCAAGATCTAAGCGGGGGGGGTAATGAGCAGTTCTTC
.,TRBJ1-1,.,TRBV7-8,CASSLGDGGLQAFF,TGTGCCAGCAGCTTAGGAGACGGGGGACTTCAAGCTTTCTTT
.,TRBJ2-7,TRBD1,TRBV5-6,CASSWGQSNEQYF,TGTGCCAGCAGCTGGGGACAGTCCAACGAGCAGTACTTC
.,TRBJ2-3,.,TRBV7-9,CASSLLTVRGTDTQYF,TGTGCCAGCAGCTTATTAACCGTGAGAGGGACAGATACGCAGTATTTT
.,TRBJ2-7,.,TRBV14,CASSLRDSMLKSYEQYF,TGTGCCAGCAGCCTCCGGGACTCAATGCTAAAAAGCTACGAGCAGTACTTC
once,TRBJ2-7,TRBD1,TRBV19,CASSILPGQGDEQYF,TGTGCCAGTAGTATACTGCCGGGACAGGGCGACGAGCAGTACTTC
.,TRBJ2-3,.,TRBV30,CAWSVVPTVTDTQYF,TGTGCCTGGAGTGTCGTACCGACAGTCACAGATACGCAGTATTTT
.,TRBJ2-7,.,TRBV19,CASSIRSDPYEQYF,TGTGCCAGTAGTATCCGGTCCGACCCTTACGAGCAGTACTTC
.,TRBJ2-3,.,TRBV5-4,CASRGGDYTQYF,TGTGCCAGCAGGGGCGGCGACTATACGCAGTATTTT
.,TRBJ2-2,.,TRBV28,CASSLGSAGELFF,TGTGCCAGCAGTTTAGGGAGTGCCGGGGAGCTGTTTTTT
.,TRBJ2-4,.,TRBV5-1,CASSFILRVEDIQYF,TGCGCCAGCAGCTTTATTTTAAGGGTCGAGGACATTCAGTACTTC
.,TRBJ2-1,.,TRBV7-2,CASSLGGWLAQTYNEQFF,TGTGCCAGCAGCTTAGGGGGGTGGCTAGCGCAAACCTACAATGAGCAGTTCTTC
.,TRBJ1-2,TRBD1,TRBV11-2,CASSDRDSMLVDGYTF,TGTGCCAGCAGCGACCGGGACAGTATGCTAGTCGATGGCTACACCTTC
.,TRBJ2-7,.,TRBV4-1,CASSQAPPHEQYF,TGCGCCAGCAGCCAAGCTCCACCCCACGAGCAGTACTTC
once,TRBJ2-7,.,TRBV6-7,CASSYAGVGADYEQYF,TGTGCCAGCAGTTACGCCGGGGTAGGGGCGGACTACGAGCAGTACTTC
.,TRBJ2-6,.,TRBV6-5,CASSYRSGANVLTF,TGTGCCAGCAGTTACAGGTCTGGGGCCAACGTCCTGACTTTC
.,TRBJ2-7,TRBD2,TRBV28,CASSLELAGGLYEQYF,TGTGCCAGCAGTTTAGAACTAGCGGGAGGTTTGTACGAGCAGTACTTC
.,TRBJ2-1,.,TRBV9,CASSPGVGSYEQFF,TGTGCCAGCAGCCCAGGGGTAGGGTCCTATGAGCAGTTCTTC
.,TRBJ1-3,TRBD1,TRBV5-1,CASSLARTGTGNTIYF,TGCGCCAGCAGCTTGGCCAGGACAGGGACTGGAAACACCATATATTTT
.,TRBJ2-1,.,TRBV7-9,CASSFGANEQFF,TGTGCCAGCAGCTTTGGAGCCAATGAGCAGTTCTTC
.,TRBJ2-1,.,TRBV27,CASRGLLFDNEQFF,TGTGCCAGCAGGGGACTTTTGTTTGACAATGAGCAGTTCTTC
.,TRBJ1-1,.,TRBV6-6,CATAARWGEDTEAFF,TGTGCCACCGCAGCCCGGTGGGGAGAGGACACTGAAGCTTTCTTT
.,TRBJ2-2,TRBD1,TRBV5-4,CASRDRGRTGELFF,TGTGCCAGCCGGGACAGGGGTCGGACCGGGGAGCTGTTTTTT
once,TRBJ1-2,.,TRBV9,CASSGGAGRAPRNGYTF,TGTGCCAGCAGCGGTGGTGCAGGGAGAGCTCCTAGGAATGGCTACACCTTC
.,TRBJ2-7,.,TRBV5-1,CASSLLSRPPSYEQYF,TGCGCCAGCAGCTTACTTAGCAGGCCGCCCTCCTACGAGCAGTACTTC
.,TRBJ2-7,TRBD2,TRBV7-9,CASSNQAGVFYEQYF,TGTGCCAGCAGCAATCAAGCGGGAGTCTTCTACGAGCAGTACTTC
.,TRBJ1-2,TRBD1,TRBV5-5,CASSLDRGWYGYTF,TGTGCCAGCAGCCTGGACAGGGGTTGGTATGGCTACACCTTC
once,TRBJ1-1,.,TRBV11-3,CASSFRGNTEAFF,TGTGCCAGCAGCTTCAGGGGAAACACTGAAGCTTTCTTT
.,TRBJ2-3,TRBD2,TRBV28,CASRQGGLAGTPTDTQYF,TGTGCCAGCCGCCAGGGGGGACTAGCGGGGACCCCCACAGATACGCAGTATTTT
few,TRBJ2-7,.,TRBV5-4,CASSFGYEQYF,TGTGCCAGCAGCTTCGGGTACGAGCAGTACTTC
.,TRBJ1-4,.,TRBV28,CASRPTGITNEKLVF,TGTGCCAGCAGGCCGACAGGCATCACTAATGAAAAACTGGTTTTT
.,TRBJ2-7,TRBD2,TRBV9,CASSVALAGSYEQYF,TGTGCCAGCAGCGTAGCCCTAGCGGGGTCCTACGAGCAGTACTTC
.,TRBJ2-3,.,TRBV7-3,CASSLVGTDTQYF,TGTGCCAGCAGCTTAGTGGGGACAGATACGCAGTATTTT
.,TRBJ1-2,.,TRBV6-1,CASSEPKTDLSNYGYTF,TGTGCCAGCAGTGAACCGAAGACGGACCTATCTAACTATGGCTACACCTTC
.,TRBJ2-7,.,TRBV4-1,CASSQEVEGYEQYF,TGCGCCAGCAGCCAAGAGGTAGAGGGGTACGAGCAGTACTTC
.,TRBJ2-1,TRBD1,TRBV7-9,CASSSGTGGYNEQFF,TGTGCCAGCAGCTCCGGGACAGGGGGCTACAATGAGCAGTTCTTC
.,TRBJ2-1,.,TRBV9,CASSTRDGATGAYNEQFF,TGTGCCAGCAGCACACGGGACGGAGCCACGGGGGCCTACAATGAGCAGTTCTTC
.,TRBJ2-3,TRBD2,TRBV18,CASSPPWGLAEATDTQYF,TGTGCCAGCTCACCACCGTGGGGACTAGCGGAGGCCACAGATACGCAGTATTTT
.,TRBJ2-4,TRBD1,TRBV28,CASHPGQANPLAKNIQYF,TGTGCCAGCCATCCGGGACAGGCCAACCCTCTAGCCAAAAACATTCAGTACTTC
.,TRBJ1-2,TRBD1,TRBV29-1,CSVGGGQFYGYTF,TGCAGCGTCGGAGGGGGACAGTTCTATGGCTACACCTTC
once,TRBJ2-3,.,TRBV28,CASSLNPDLYTQYF,TGTGCCAGCAGTTTAAATCCCGATTTGTATACGCAGTATTTT
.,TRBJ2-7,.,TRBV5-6,CASSLMGGEQYF,TGTGCCAGCAGCCTGATGGGAGGCGAGCAGTACTTC